This TCR beta chain was captured by sequencing in a study of blood T cell repertoires in COVID-19 (TCRdb year 2020). For the study in its entirety: For ImmuneRACE Cohort 3, a participant was defined as recovered based on two consecutive negative NP/OP PCR tests, clearance by a healthcare professional, or resolution of symptoms. The collaborator samples originated in the United States, Italy and Spain and spanned the acute and convalescent phases of COVID-19. The prospective study material was composed of cDNA or gDNA derived from T cells, B-cell-depleted T cells, or PBMCs. Subjects who had been exposed to COVID-19, were actively infected with it, or had recovered from it provided the deeply sampled blood TCRbeta repertoires that made up the dataset. The repertoires were released in a freely available public database meant as a resource for research on the immune response to SARS-CoV-2. Samples were obtained from the ongoing ImmuneRACE study (first 160 participants) and from roughly 1,300 subjects provided by 6 global collaborators. A de-identified subject ID, COVID-19 status, age in years and sex were almost always included in the sample metadata. Where available, HLA class I and class II types were obtained from metadata supplied by the sample provider rather than from assay-based typing. What the authors observed across the whole study: The amount of clinical and demographic metadata varied by source and participant and was provided uncurated.

TCRbeta CDR3 regions were amplified from genomic DNA using the immunoSEQ Assay, a bias-controlled multiplex PCR. Under the source paper's analysis protocol: The number of nucleated cells in each sample was estimated from the amplification of reference gene primers within the assay. Sequence reads were collapsed and filtered to measure the absolute abundance of every unique TCRbeta CDR3 rearrangement. For each sample, productive Simpson clonality was calculated as the square root of Simpson's diversity index over productive rearrangements. TCRdb provides this immuneACCESS table in a form limited to in-frame rearrangements. Some clones are lacking; in checked studies, under half of them reflect an unresolved V gene, and why the rest are absent is not known. V and J calls and clone size come straight from that table; D and trimming were deduced from the DNA. The sample data list approximately 190,000 clones, and 70% to 90% of these were observed just once. Roughly 24% of the sample rests with the top ten.

V is trimmed back by 7 bases and J by 4 bases, and the junction contains 11 bases that no gene match accounts for. There are 15 amino acids in the CDR3, from cysteine to phenylalanine inclusive. Only the CDR3 DNA stays, 45 bases, in frame from base 1. CDR1 and CDR2, looked up from the germline V gene, are MDHEN and SYDVKM. As regards this clone: Its binding antigen is unknown. No quality values exist for individual bases; no much larger clone is one base distant.

Participants in the prospective study were enrolled through a virtual design, were aged about 18 to 100 years, and lived in roughly 25 United States geographic areas. In the prospective study, cohorts were assigned on the basis of participant-reported clinical history obtained from a screening survey and a study questionnaire. Each participant in the prospective study had whole blood, serum and a nasopharyngeal or oropharyngeal swab collected by mobile phlebotomists. Additional blood draws and questionnaires over an approximately two-month period could optionally be provided by prospective study participants. Before DNA extraction, prospective study blood samples were shipped either frozen or at room temperature.

Sample: PBMCs or T cells enriched from blood (not recorded which). This sequence was found in a middle-aged woman in a cohort exposed to, infected with or recovered from COVID-19 (not recorded which). The V and J genes are TRBV28 and TRBJ1-1; 8 nucleotides in the junction match TRBD1. The CDR3 amino acid sequence is: CASTSRQGRSTEAFF. The DNA sequence is given as TGTGCCAGCACCTCAAGACAGGGGAGGTCCACTGAAGCTTTCTTT.